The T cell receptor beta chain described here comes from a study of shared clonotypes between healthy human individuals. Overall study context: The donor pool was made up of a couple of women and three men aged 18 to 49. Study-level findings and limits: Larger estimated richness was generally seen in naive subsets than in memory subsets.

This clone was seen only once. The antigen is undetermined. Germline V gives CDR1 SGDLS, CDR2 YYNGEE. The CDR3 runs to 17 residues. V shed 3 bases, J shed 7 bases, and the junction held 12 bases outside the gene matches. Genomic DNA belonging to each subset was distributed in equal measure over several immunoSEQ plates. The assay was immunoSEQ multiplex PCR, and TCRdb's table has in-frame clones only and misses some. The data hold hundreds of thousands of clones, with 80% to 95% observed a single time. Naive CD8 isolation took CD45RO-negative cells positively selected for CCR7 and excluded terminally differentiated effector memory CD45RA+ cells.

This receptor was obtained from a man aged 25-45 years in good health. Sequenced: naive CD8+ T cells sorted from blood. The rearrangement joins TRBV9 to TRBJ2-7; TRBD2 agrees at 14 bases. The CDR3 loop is CASSGTGLAGGIGEQYF. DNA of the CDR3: TGTGCCAGCAGCGGGACTGGACTAGCGGGAGGTATAGGGGAGCAGTACTTC.